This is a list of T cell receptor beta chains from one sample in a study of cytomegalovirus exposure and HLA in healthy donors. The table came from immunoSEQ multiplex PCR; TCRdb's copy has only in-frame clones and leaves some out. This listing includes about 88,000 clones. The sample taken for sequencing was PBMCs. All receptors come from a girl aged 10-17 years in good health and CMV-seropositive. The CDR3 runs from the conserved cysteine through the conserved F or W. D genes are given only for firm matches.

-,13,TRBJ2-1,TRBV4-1,TGCGCCAGCAGCCAAGATCCCGGCAATGAGCAGTTCTTC,CASSQDPGNEQFF
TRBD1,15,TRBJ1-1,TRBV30,TGTGCCTGGATTTCCCCCGGGACAGTGTACACTGAAGCTTTCTTT,CAWISPGTVYTEAFF
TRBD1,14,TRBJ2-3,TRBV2,TGTGCCAGGGGACAGGGGGCGAGCACAGATACGCAGTATTTT,CARGQGASTDTQYF
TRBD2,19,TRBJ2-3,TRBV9,TGTGCCAGCAGCAAGCTTCTCGGGACTAGCGGGCAGAGCACAGATACGCAGTATTTT,CASSKLLGTSGQSTDTQYF
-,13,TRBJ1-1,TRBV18,TGTGCCAGCTCACCTTCTTACAGTACTGAAGCTTTCTTT,CASSPSYSTEAFF
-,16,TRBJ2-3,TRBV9,TGTGCCAGCAGCGTAGTCGGGGGACTGGGTAGGGATACGCAGTATTTT,CASSVVGGLGRDTQYF
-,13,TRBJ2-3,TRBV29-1,TGCAGCGTTGTCGCCAGAGGGACAGATACGCAGTATTTT,CSVVARGTDTQYF
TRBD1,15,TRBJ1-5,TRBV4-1,TGCGCCAGCAGCCAAGATCGGACAGGGACTCAGCCCCAGCATTTT,CASSQDRTGTQPQHF
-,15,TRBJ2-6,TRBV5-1,TGCGCCAGCACCACAGGGTTTCCGGGGGCCAACGTCCTGACTTTC,CASTTGFPGANVLTF
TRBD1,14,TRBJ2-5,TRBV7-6,TGTGCCAGCAGGCTCCGGGACAGCCAAGAGACCCAGTACTTC,CASRLRDSQETQYF
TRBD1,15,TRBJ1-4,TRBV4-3,TGCGCCAGCAGCCAGTGGGACAGTTGGTATGAAAAACTGTTTTTT,CASSQWDSWYEKLFF
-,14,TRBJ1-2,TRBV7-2,TGTGCCAGCAGCTTAGCGCAGACAAACTATGGCTACACCTTC,CASSLAQTNYGYTF
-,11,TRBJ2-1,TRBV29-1,TGCAGCGCCCCTGACAACAATGAGCAGTTCTTC,CSAPDNNEQFF
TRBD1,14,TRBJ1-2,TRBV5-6,TGTGCCAGCGCCCTGACAGGGGGGGGCTATGGCTACACCTTC,CASALTGGGYGYTF
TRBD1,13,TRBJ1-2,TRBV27,TGTGCCAGCCACGGACAGGGGGCGGAGGGCTACACCTTC,CASHGQGAEGYTF
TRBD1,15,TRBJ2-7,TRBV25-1,TGTGCCAGCAGTGAATTTGAGACAGGGGCCAGCGAGCAGTACTTC,CASSEFETGASEQYF
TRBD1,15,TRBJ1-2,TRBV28,TGTGCCAGCAGTTTTAACAGGGGATTGAGAGATGGCTACACCTTC,CASSFNRGLRDGYTF